The text below deals with one T cell receptor beta chain. Its target is unknown. The sample originates from a study of cytomegalovirus exposure and HLA in healthy donors. General study findings and limits: The TCR clusters that emerged in the first cohort tended, a later analysis found, to co-occur in the 110 or so validation repertoires. The CMV antigen specificity of three CMV-associated chains was confirmed through in vitro analysis.

The method was immunoSEQ multiplex PCR; TCRdb's version includes in-frame clones alone and lacks a portion of them. The sample comprises 100,000 to 150,000 clones, roughly 89% of which are singletons, and 1.1% rests with the top ten. The TCR comes from a woman younger than 35 in good health and CMV-seronegative. Material: PBMCs.

CDR3 sequence (DNA): TGTGCCAGCAGTGACTCTGGGACAGGGAATGAGCAGTTCTTC. Amino acid sequence: CASSDSGTGNEQFF. The chain links TRBV6-4 to TRBJ2-1; 9 positions agree with TRBD1. The V gene's germline CDR1 is MRHNA and CDR2 SNTAGT. CDR3 length: 14 residues. After removal of 0 bases from V and 7 bases from J, the junction contained 1 base not matched to a gene.